These 30 T cell receptor beta chains were all obtained from the same sample, sequenced in a study of cytomegalovirus exposure and HLA in healthy donors. Vbeta (60) and Jbeta (13) primers were used in the PCR. The method was immunoSEQ multiplex PCR; TCRdb's version includes in-frame clones alone and lacks a portion of them. The table shows 150,000 to 200,000 clones, with about 80% occurring only once. The sample taken for sequencing was PBMCs. Receptors were obtained from a woman aged 25 to 39 in good health and CMV-seropositive.

This chain connects TRBV9 to TRBJ2-7; 7 bases agree with TRBD2. The CDR3 spans 14 residues. With 0 bases clipped from V and 3 bases from J, the junction kept 3 bases outside the gene matches. The germline gives CDR1 SGDLS, CDR2 YYNGEE. The CDR3 nucleotides read TGTGCCAGCAGCGTAGTTGCTAGCGGCTACGAGCAGTACTTC. Its translation: CASSVVASGYEQYF.

The genes are TRBV7-2 and TRBJ2-2; 11 bases align to TRBD2. The germline V gene has CDR1 SGHTA and CDR2 FQGNSA. The CDR3 runs 17 residues. With 3 bases clipped from V and 7 bases from J, the junction kept 10 bases outside the gene matches. The CDR3: CASSFTSGSWGGGELFF. The CDR3 coding sequence is TGTGCCAGCAGCTTCACTAGCGGGAGTTGGGGCGGCGGGGAGCTGTTTTTT. Full variable domain (remainder filled in from reference TRBV7-2 and TRBJ2-2): GAGVSQSPSNKVTEKGKDVELRCDPISGHTALYWYRQSLGQGLEFLIYFQGNSAPDKSGLPSDRFSAERTGGSVSTLTIQRTQQEDSAVYLCASSFTSGSWGGGELFFGEGSRLTVL.

The DNA for the CDR3 is TGTGCCAGCAACCGACAGGGGAACACTGAAGCTTTCTTT. It yields the protein CASNRQGNTEAFF. The genes are TRBV2 and TRBJ1-1; TRBD1 matches 7 bases. Germline values: CDR1 SNHLY, CDR2 FYNNEI. CDR3 length equals 13 residues. With V trimmed by 7 bases and J by 1 base, 3 bases remained unmatched. Based on the CDR3 plus reference TRBV2 and TRBJ1-1, the full variable domain is EPEVTQTPSHQVTQMGQEVILRCVPISNHLYFYWYRQILGQKVEFLVSFYNNEISEKSEIFDDQFSVERPDGSNFTLKIRSTKLEDSAMYFCASNRQGNTEAFFGQGTRLTVV.

J is TRBJ2-3 and V is TRBV6-4; D is perhaps TRBD2 (6 bases). The CDR3 totals 16 residues. Trimming removed 0 bases from V and 2 bases from J, with 12 bases in between. Germline V gives CDR1 MRHNA, CDR2 SNTAGT. The CDR3, as DNA: TGTGCCAGCAGTGACTCGCCTAGCGCATCCACAGATACGCAGTATTTT. Its protein is CASSDSPSASTDTQYF.

The chain links TRBV7-2 to TRBJ2-3; weak D call: TRBD2 (5 bases). The CDR3 runs 14 residues. CDR1 is SGHTA and CDR2 is FQGNSA in the germline V gene. V dropped 1 base and J dropped 5 bases, with 10 bases sitting between them. CDR3 sequence: CASSLVYGGDTQYF. The CDR3 DNA reads as TGTGCCAGCAGCTTAGTGTATGGAGGAGATACGCAGTATTTT.

This clone was detected once. The chain has TRBV5-1 and TRBJ1-1; D possibly corresponds to TRBD1 (6 bases). In germline, CDR1 is SGHRS, CDR2 YFSETQ. This CDR3 is built from 14 residues. The ends were cut back, 5 bases at V and 1 base at J, with 12 bases in the middle. In DNA, the CDR3 is TGCGCCAGCAGACTTAGGGGGTCGAACACTGAAGCTTTCTTT. Its protein is CASRLRGSNTEAFF.

The chain links TRBV6-4 to TRBJ2-1; TRBD2 matches at 9 bases. The V and J ends lost 3 bases and 2 bases, in that order; junction bases with no gene match: 2. The CDR3 totals 15 residues. Germline V gene lookup returns CDR1 MRHNA and CDR2 SNTAGT. Written as DNA, the CDR3 is TGTGCCAGCAGTGAAGCTAGCGGGGCCTACAATGAGCAGTTCTTC. Amino acids: CASSEASGAYNEQFF.

This clone was counted ten times or more. The chain uses TRBV2 and TRBJ1-5; TRBD1 matches at 8 bases. CDR1 is SNHLY, CDR2 FYNNEI, per germline. This CDR3 is 16 amino acids long. The ends lost 8 bases at V and 3 bases at J; junction bases unmatched: 12. CDR3 region: CASETGTGGPNQPQHF. CDR3 DNA: TGTGCCAGCGAAACCGGGACAGGTGGCCCCAATCAGCCCCAGCATTTT.

The chain links TRBV13 to TRBJ2-5; D might be TRBD2 (6 bases). The CDR3 length is 15 residues. Germline CDR1 and CDR2: PRHDT and FYEKMQ (reference sequence). Trimming cost V 5 bases and J 5 bases, with 18 bases left between them. The CDR3 sequence: CASSQGRGSGETQYF. The CDR3 region has the DNA TGTGCCAGCAGCCAAGGGCGGGGAAGCGGGGAGACCCAGTACTTC.

The CDR3 loop reads CASRGGTLPNEKLFF. The DNA of the CDR3 is TGTGCCAGCAGGGGTGGGACACTTCCTAATGAAAAACTGTTTTTT. This rearrangement joins TRBV2 to TRBJ1-4, with a possible D match to TRBD1 (6 bases). Trimming stripped 6 bases from V and 3 bases from J, with 14 bases between. The CDR3 contains 15 residues. Germline lookup yields CDR1 SNHLY and CDR2 FYNNEI.

V gene TRBV7-8 combines with J gene TRBJ1-2; the D gene is possibly TRBD1 (6 bases). This CDR3 is built from 14 residues. Trimming pared 2 bases from V and 4 bases from J, leaving 11 bases between. In germline, CDR1 is SGHVS, CDR2 FQNEAQ. The CDR3 spells CASSLNRVGYGYTF. The CDR3 DNA is TGTGCCAGCAGCTTAAACAGGGTTGGCTATGGCTACACCTTC.

The gene calls are TRBV27 and TRBJ1-5; TRBD1 aligns across 8 bases. The length of the CDR3 is 18 residues. CDR1 is MNHEY and CDR2 is SMNVEV in the germline V gene (reference sequence). The V and J ends lost 5 bases and 10 bases, in that order; junction bases with no gene match: 22. The CDR3 here is CASSRDRSGSVKMRPQHF. The CDR3 DNA sequence: TGTGCCAGCAGTCGGGACAGGTCGGGTAGTGTAAAAATGCGTCCCCAGCATTTT.

This clone has just a few counts. This chain links TRBV4-1 with TRBJ2-7; D is possibly TRBD1 (6 bases). Germline V gene sequence: CDR1 MGHRA, CDR2 YSYEKL. The CDR3 has 17 residues. Trimming removed 4 bases at V and 2 bases at J, with 21 bases between. The CDR3 here is CASSLGTDSFNAYEQYF. The DNA for the CDR3 is TGCGCCAGCAGCCTAGGGACGGACAGCTTTAATGCCTACGAGCAGTACTTC.

The CDR3 DNA is TGTGCCAGCAGCGTAGCGGGGGGACTAGCGGGGGGCGTCCAAGAGACCCAGTACTTC. Protein sequence: CASSVAGGLAGGVQETQYF. V gene TRBV9 combines with J gene TRBJ2-5, with 15 bases aligning to TRBD2. The CDR3 contains 19 residues. The germline V gene has CDR1 SGDLS and CDR2 YYNGEE. Trimming at V came to 0 bases and at J to 1 base, leaving 7 bases not matched to a gene.

The J gene is TRBJ2-1, the V gene TRBV27; D is possibly TRBD2 (5 bases). The CDR3 runs to 15 residues. Germline V gene data show CDR1 as MNHEY and CDR2 as SMNVEV (reference sequence). V was trimmed by 3 bases and J by 8 bases, leaving 17 bases between them. CDR3 DNA sequence: TGTGCCAGCAGTTTCTTCTCCACTAGTGGCGATGAGCAGTTCTTC. It codes for CASSFFSTSGDEQFF.

The CDR3 nucleotides are TGTGCCAGCAGTTACAGGGACAGGGCATCTGAAGCTTTCTTT. It translates to CASSYRDRASEAFF. This chain connects TRBV6-5 to TRBJ1-1, with 9 bases fitting TRBD1. The ends lost 2 bases at V and 6 bases at J; junction bases unmatched: 4. Germline-derived CDR1 and CDR2 are MNHEY and SVGAGI. The CDR3 runs to 14 residues.

V and J are TRBV18 and TRBJ2-1, with 7 bases aligning to TRBD1. Germline-derived CDR1 and CDR2 are KGHSH and LQKENI. The CDR3 totals 17 residues. J was trimmed by 5 bases and V by 1 base; bases with no gene match: 11. The DNA for the CDR3 is TGTGCCAGCTCACCACGTAAAGGACAGGCCGGGAACAATGAGCAGTTCTTC. Translating it yields CASSPRKGQAGNNEQFF.

The sample holds a few counts of this clone. The CDR3 here is CASSDSSYEQYF. CDR3 nucleotide sequence: TGTGCCAGCAGTGACAGCTCCTACGAGCAGTACTTC. The rearrangement links TRBV6-5 to TRBJ2-7; D perhaps matches TRBD1 (5 bases). This CDR3 is 12 amino acids long. Germline CDR1 MNHEY, CDR2 SVGAGI. Trimming took 5 bases from V and 0 from J, leaving 5 bases between them.

The rearrangement uses TRBV4-3 and TRBJ2-7; D not resolved. Trimming shortened V by 0 bases and J by 6 bases, and 12 bases separated the two germline ends. This CDR3 is built from 14 residues. CDR1 is LGHNA, CDR2 YSLEER, per germline. The CDR3 nucleotides read TGCGCCAGCAGCCAAGATGACACAGCTTTCGAGCAGTACTTC. It encodes CASSQDDTAFEQYF.

The V and J genes are TRBV4-1 and TRBJ1-1; possible D gene TRBD1, 6 bases. The CDR3 contains 14 residues. Trimming shortened V by 3 bases and J by 7 bases, and 15 bases separated the two germline ends. Germline assignment: CDR1 MGHRA and CDR2 YSYEKL. CDR3 nucleotide sequence: TGCGCCAGCAGCCAGCCAGGGGAGGGAGGTGAAGCTTTCTTT. It codes for CASSQPGEGGEAFF.

V and J are TRBV5-1 and TRBJ2-7, with 7 bases lining up with TRBD1. The CDR3 extends over 14 amino acids. The V segment lost 5 bases and the J segment 1 base; nucleotides outside the gene matches: 6. CDR1 is SGHRS, CDR2 YFSETQ, per germline. CDR3 nucleotide sequence: TGCGCCAGCAGTATTAAACAGGGGTCCTACGAGCAGTACTTC. Protein sequence: CASSIKQGSYEQYF.

Concerning this clone itself: Distinct nucleotide sequences in the sample also encode this CDR3. The V gene is TRBV4-1, the J gene TRBJ2-7, with 9 bases that match TRBD1. The CDR3 has 13 residues. Germline CDR1 MGHRA, CDR2 YSYEKL. The V segment lost 5 bases and the J segment 3 bases; nucleotides outside the gene matches: 2. The CDR3 reads CASSLDRGYEQYF. The CDR3 DNA reads TGCGCCAGCAGCTTGGACAGGGGCTACGAGCAGTACTTC.

The chain recombines TRBV4-3 with TRBJ1-4, with a tentative D call TRBD1 (5 bases). In germline, CDR1 is LGHNA, CDR2 YSLEER. V dropped 0 bases and J dropped 7 bases, with 21 bases sitting between them. The CDR3 runs 18 residues. In nucleotides, the CDR3 is TGCGCCAGCAGCCAAGAGGGACTTGGGATAAGGGGTGGTGAAAAACTGTTTTTT. This sequence encodes CASSQEGLGIRGGEKLFF.

Here the CDR3 DNA reads TGTGCCAGCTCACCATACACAGATACGCAGTATTTT. It translates to CASSPYTDTQYF. The rearrangement links TRBV18 to TRBJ2-3; D gene ambiguous. Germline V gives CDR1 KGHSH, CDR2 LQKENI. The V and J ends lost 2 bases and 2 bases respectively, with 2 bases between them. The CDR3 spans 12 residues.

This clone was detected only a few times. J is TRBJ1-2 and V is TRBV28; no definite D call. Trimming removed 8 bases from V and 3 bases from J, with 13 bases in between. This CDR3 has 13 amino acids. From germline, CDR1 is MDHEN and CDR2 SYDVKM. The CDR3: CASRAGFYYGYTF. In DNA form, the CDR3 reads TGTGCCAGCCGGGCGGGATTCTACTATGGCTACACCTTC.

V and J are TRBV29-1 and TRBJ2-5, with D perhaps TRBD2 (6 bases). With the DNA end fitting TRBJ2-7 better, the J assignment may be wrong. Germline CDR1 reads SQVTM; CDR2 reads ANQGSEA. The CDR3 covers 17 residues. CDR3 in DNA: TGCAGCGTTGACGCGGTGGGGGGAAAACCGGCCGGTTACGAGCAGTACTTC. It specifies CSVDAVGGKPAGYEQYF.

The chain uses TRBV6-4 and TRBJ1-1; 8 positions agree with TRBD1. Germline V gene lookup returns CDR1 MRHNA and CDR2 SNTAGT. The CDR3 consists of 15 residues. J gave up 9 bases and V 0 bases, and 9 bases lay outside the gene matches. CDR3 residues: CASSDSIDRGAQAFF. CDR3 bases: TGTGCCAGCAGTGACTCAATAGACAGGGGCGCCCAAGCTTTCTTT.

The chain joins TRBV5-1 to TRBJ1-1; a possible D gene is TRBD1 (6 bases). Germline lookup yields CDR1 SGHRS and CDR2 YFSETQ. Trimming cost V 0 bases and J 2 bases, with 8 bases left between them. CDR3 length: 14 amino acids. CDR3 amino acids: CASSLGTANTEAFF. Here the CDR3 DNA reads TGCGCCAGCAGCTTGGGGACAGCAAACACTGAAGCTTTCTTT.

The V gene is TRBV4-2, the J gene TRBJ1-2; D remains unclear. The CDR3 has 14 amino acids. The V end was cut by 1 base, the J end by 9 bases, with 15 bases between. CDR1 and CDR2 from the germline V gene are LGHNA and YNFKEQ. CDR3 coding DNA: TGTGCCAGCAGCCAAGTTTTGATGGAGGCTAGCTACACCTTC. Its protein product is CASSQVLMEASYTF.

This chain links TRBV5-8 with TRBJ2-7, with 7 bases aligning to TRBD1. The CDR3 runs 15 residues. V lost 0 bases, J lost 4 bases, and 7 bases stayed unmatched. Germline values: CDR1 SGHTS, CDR2 YDEGEE. CDR3 loop: CASSLVMGQTYEQYF. The CDR3, as DNA: TGTGCCAGCAGCTTGGTGATGGGACAGACTTACGAGCAGTACTTC. The full variable domain, in which reference TRBV5-8 and TRBJ2-7 provide the parts outside the CDR3, is EAGVTQSPTHLIKTRGQQATLRCSPISGHTSVYWYQQALGLGLQFLLWYDEGEERNRGNFPPRFSGRQFPNYSSELNVNALELEDSALYLCASSLVMGQTYEQYFGPGTRLTVT.